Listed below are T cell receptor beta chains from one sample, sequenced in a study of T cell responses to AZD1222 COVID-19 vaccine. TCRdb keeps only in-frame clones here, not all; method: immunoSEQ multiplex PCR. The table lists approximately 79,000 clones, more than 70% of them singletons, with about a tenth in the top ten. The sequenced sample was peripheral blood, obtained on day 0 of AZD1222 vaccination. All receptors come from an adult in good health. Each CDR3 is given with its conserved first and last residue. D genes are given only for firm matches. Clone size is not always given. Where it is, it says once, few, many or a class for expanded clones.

cdr3_nt: TGTGTCAGAAGGATGACAGGCCTCAATCAGCCCCAGCATTTT; cdr3_aa: CVRRMTGLNQPQHF; v_call: TRBV7-5; j_call: TRBJ1-5; clone_size: NA; d_call: NA
cdr3_nt: TGTGCCAGCAGTTCCGCCGGAGCGGGGCGCGAGACCCAGTACTTC; cdr3_aa: CASSSAGAGRETQYF; v_call: TRBV6-5; j_call: TRBJ2-5; clone_size: NA; d_call: TRBD2
cdr3_nt: TGTGCCAGCAGCTTAGCGCCAGAGAAGCGTGGCTACACCTTC; cdr3_aa: CASSLAPEKRGYTF; v_call: TRBV7-2; j_call: TRBJ1-2; clone_size: NA; d_call: NA
cdr3_nt: TGTGCCACCAGTGAACGGGTTACCTCTGGAAACACCATATATTTT; cdr3_aa: CATSERVTSGNTIYF; v_call: TRBV24-1; j_call: TRBJ1-3; clone_size: NA; d_call: NA
cdr3_nt: TGTGCCAGCAGCTTAGACGGACAGACTAAAGAGACCCAGTACTTC; cdr3_aa: CASSLDGQTKETQYF; v_call: TRBV11-2; j_call: TRBJ2-5; clone_size: NA; d_call: NA
cdr3_nt: TGTGCCAGCAGTTTCCGACTAGCGGGGCTCCACTTGGCCCAGTACTTC; cdr3_aa: CASSFRLAGLHLAQYF; v_call: TRBV6-5; j_call: TRBJ2-5; clone_size: NA; d_call: TRBD2
cdr3_nt: TGTGCCAGCAGCTTTGGGGGGCGGAACTATGGCTACACCTTC; cdr3_aa: CASSFGGRNYGYTF; v_call: TRBV7-8; j_call: TRBJ1-2; clone_size: NA; d_call: NA
cdr3_nt: TGTGCCAGCAGGACCACCGACAGGGGGAGCAATCAGCCCCAGCATTTT; cdr3_aa: CASRTTDRGSNQPQHF; v_call: TRBV6-6; j_call: TRBJ1-5; clone_size: NA; d_call: TRBD1
cdr3_nt: TGTGCCAGCAGCCTCCGACTAGCGTGGGACGATGAGCAGTTCTTC; cdr3_aa: CASSLRLAWDDEQFF; v_call: TRBV9; j_call: TRBJ2-1; clone_size: NA; d_call: TRBD2
cdr3_nt: TGTGCCAGCAAATCGTCGGCGGGAGAGGGCTACGAGCAGTACTTC; cdr3_aa: CASKSSAGEGYEQYF; v_call: TRBV6-5; j_call: TRBJ2-7; clone_size: NA; d_call: TRBD2
cdr3_nt: TGTGCTAGTGGTGTAAACAGGGGCGATACGCAGTATTTT; cdr3_aa: CASGVNRGDTQYF; v_call: TRBV12-5; j_call: TRBJ2-3; clone_size: NA; d_call: TRBD1
cdr3_nt: TGCGCCAGTAGGACAGGCAGGGACCCAAGTGAAGCTTTCTTT; cdr3_aa: CASRTGRDPSEAFF; v_call: TRBV5-1; j_call: TRBJ1-1; clone_size: NA; d_call: TRBD1
cdr3_nt: TGTGCCAGCAGCCCTATCCCACCGGGACGCAGCTCCTACAATGAGCAGTTCTTC; cdr3_aa: CASSPIPPGRSSYNEQFF; v_call: TRBV6-2/TRBV6-3; j_call: TRBJ2-1; clone_size: NA; d_call: NA
cdr3_nt: TGCGCCAGCAGCCCGCATCAGGGGGGGAGAGAGTCCTACAATGAGCAGTTCTTC; cdr3_aa: CASSPHQGGRESYNEQFF; v_call: TRBV5-1; j_call: TRBJ2-1; clone_size: NA; d_call: NA
cdr3_nt: TGTGCCACCATAAAATTTGGGGGGGAAGATCTGTGTGAGCAGTTCTTC; cdr3_aa: CATIKFGGEDLCEQFF; v_call: TRBV24-1; j_call: TRBJ2-1; clone_size: NA; d_call: TRBD2
cdr3_nt: TGCGCCAGCAGCCCCCGGGGTAGCGGGGGACGCAATGAGCAGTTCTTC; cdr3_aa: CASSPRGSGGRNEQFF; v_call: TRBV5-1; j_call: TRBJ2-1; clone_size: NA; d_call: TRBD2
cdr3_nt: TGTGCCAGCAGCCATGGGAGGGGTGCCACCGGGGAGCTGTTTTTT; cdr3_aa: CASSHGRGATGELFF; v_call: TRBV3-1/TRBV3-2; j_call: TRBJ2-2; clone_size: NA; d_call: TRBD2
cdr3_nt: TGTGCCATCAGTGAGTCGCTGATTCGCCGGGAAGGCCTTCAACCCGGAAACACCATATATTTT; cdr3_aa: CAISESLIRREGLQPGNTIYF; v_call: TRBV10-3; j_call: TRBJ1-3; clone_size: few; d_call: NA
cdr3_nt: TGTGCCAGCAGCCCCCGGGACAGGGGGCTATGGAATCAGCCCCAGCATTTT; cdr3_aa: CASSPRDRGLWNQPQHF; v_call: TRBV7-8; j_call: TRBJ1-5; clone_size: NA; d_call: TRBD1
cdr3_nt: TGTGCCACCAGTGCCGACCTAAGCCCAGATACGCAGTATTTT; cdr3_aa: CATSADLSPDTQYF; v_call: TRBV24-1; j_call: TRBJ2-3; clone_size: NA; d_call: NA
cdr3_nt: TGTGCCTGGGAGCACAGGGAATCTGGAAACACCATATATTTT; cdr3_aa: CAWEHRESGNTIYF; v_call: TRBV30; j_call: TRBJ1-3; clone_size: NA; d_call: NA
cdr3_nt: TGTGCCAGCTCACCCGGACGGGGTTCCTCTGGAAACACCATATATTTT; cdr3_aa: CASSPGRGSSGNTIYF; v_call: TRBV18; j_call: TRBJ1-3; clone_size: NA; d_call: NA
cdr3_nt: TGTGCCAGCAGACCGGGACAGGGGAACGAGCAGTACTTC; cdr3_aa: CASRPGQGNEQYF; v_call: TRBV5-4; j_call: TRBJ2-7; clone_size: few; d_call: TRBD1
cdr3_nt: TGTGCCAGCAGCGAGAGCTCCTATAATTCACCCCTCCACTTT; cdr3_aa: CASSESSYNSPLHF; v_call: TRBV11-2; j_call: TRBJ1-6; clone_size: NA; d_call: NA
cdr3_nt: TGTGCCAGCAGTTACCGGGACAGGGTCGACTCACCCCTCCACTTT; cdr3_aa: CASSYRDRVDSPLHF; v_call: TRBV25-1; j_call: TRBJ1-6; clone_size: NA; d_call: TRBD1
cdr3_nt: TGTGCCAGCAGCGCGGCGGGGATAGCGGTAGCAGATACGCAGTATTTT; cdr3_aa: CASSAAGIAVADTQYF; v_call: TRBV9; j_call: TRBJ2-3; clone_size: NA; d_call: NA
cdr3_nt: TGTGCCAGCAGCCCTCGCGAGAGCGAGACCCAGTACTTC; cdr3_aa: CASSPRESETQYF; v_call: TRBV21-1; j_call: TRBJ2-5; clone_size: NA; d_call: NA
cdr3_nt: TGTGCCAGCTCACCATTACGGAGTGAGGCAGAGACCCAGTACTTC; cdr3_aa: CASSPLRSEAETQYF; v_call: TRBV18; j_call: TRBJ2-5; clone_size: NA; d_call: NA
cdr3_nt: TGCGCCAGCACACAGGGGAACACTGAAGCTTTCTTT; cdr3_aa: CASTQGNTEAFF; v_call: TRBV10-2; j_call: TRBJ1-1; clone_size: NA; d_call: NA
cdr3_nt: TGTGCCAGCAGCTTAGAAAAGCTACCGGGCGCCAAAAACATTCAGTACTTC; cdr3_aa: CASSLEKLPGAKNIQYF; v_call: TRBV11-2; j_call: TRBJ2-4; clone_size: NA; d_call: NA
cdr3_nt: TGTGCCAGCAGTTATGCGGAGACCCAGTACTTC; cdr3_aa: CASSYAETQYF; v_call: TRBV6-2/TRBV6-3; j_call: TRBJ2-5; clone_size: NA; d_call: NA
cdr3_nt: TGTGCCAGCGCCCCGGGACAGGGGGCTTTCGGGGAGCTGTTTTTT; cdr3_aa: CASAPGQGAFGELFF; v_call: TRBV27; j_call: TRBJ2-2; clone_size: NA; d_call: TRBD1
cdr3_nt: TGTGCCAGCAGCTTGGACCGGGGGGAGACCCAGTACTTC; cdr3_aa: CASSLDRGETQYF; v_call: TRBV5-7; j_call: TRBJ2-5; clone_size: NA; d_call: NA
cdr3_nt: TGTGCCAGCAGTTACGCCGCGGCCCTCACAGATACGCAGTATTTT; cdr3_aa: CASSYAAALTDTQYF; v_call: TRBV6-2/TRBV6-3; j_call: TRBJ2-3; clone_size: NA; d_call: NA
cdr3_nt: TGTGCCACTAGATCACAGGGCGGGAGGACCGGGGAGCTGTTTTTT; cdr3_aa: CATRSQGGRTGELFF; v_call: TRBV19; j_call: TRBJ2-2; clone_size: NA; d_call: TRBD2
cdr3_nt: TGTGCCAGCAGCTCCACAGGGCTGGGGTATGGCTACACCTTC; cdr3_aa: CASSSTGLGYGYTF; v_call: TRBV5-5; j_call: TRBJ1-2; clone_size: NA; d_call: NA
cdr3_nt: TGTGCCAGCCAGGACAGGGGGACTACTAATTCACCCCTCCACTTT; cdr3_aa: CASQDRGTTNSPLHF; v_call: TRBV28; j_call: TRBJ1-6; clone_size: NA; d_call: TRBD1
cdr3_nt: TGTGCCAGCAGTGAAAACAGGGCTACCGGGGAGCTGTTTTTT; cdr3_aa: CASSENRATGELFF; v_call: TRBV6-1; j_call: TRBJ2-2; clone_size: NA; d_call: NA
cdr3_nt: TGTGCCTGGAGTGTAGGCGGGACTGCCTACGAGCAGTACTTC; cdr3_aa: CAWSVGGTAYEQYF; v_call: TRBV30; j_call: TRBJ2-7; clone_size: NA; d_call: NA
cdr3_nt: TGTGCCAGTAGTATAGGGCAGGGGGCTTATCAGCCCCAGCATTTT; cdr3_aa: CASSIGQGAYQPQHF; v_call: TRBV19; j_call: TRBJ1-5; clone_size: NA; d_call: TRBD1
cdr3_nt: TGTGCCAGCAAGGAAGCCGGGACAGACTATGGCTACACCTTC; cdr3_aa: CASKEAGTDYGYTF; v_call: TRBV2; j_call: TRBJ1-2; clone_size: NA; d_call: TRBD1
cdr3_nt: TGTGCCAGCAGTTTATCAGACACCCATCAGCCCCAGCATTTT; cdr3_aa: CASSLSDTHQPQHF; v_call: TRBV27; j_call: TRBJ1-5; clone_size: NA; d_call: NA
cdr3_nt: TGTGCCACGAAACCGGGACAGAACAACAATGAGCAGTTCTTC; cdr3_aa: CATKPGQNNNEQFF; v_call: TRBV18; j_call: TRBJ2-1; clone_size: few; d_call: TRBD1
cdr3_nt: TGTGCCAGCAGCTACGCGGGGACACCTGGAAACACCATATATTTT; cdr3_aa: CASSYAGTPGNTIYF; v_call: TRBV5-8; j_call: TRBJ1-3; clone_size: NA; d_call: NA
cdr3_nt: TGTGCCTCAAGACAGGGCGGTGAAAAACTGTTTTTT; cdr3_aa: CASRQGGEKLFF; v_call: TRBV30; j_call: TRBJ1-4; clone_size: NA; d_call: TRBD1
cdr3_nt: TGTGCCAGCAGCTTCGGGACAGAGAACACTGAAGCTTTCTTT; cdr3_aa: CASSFGTENTEAFF; v_call: TRBV5-5; j_call: TRBJ1-1; clone_size: NA; d_call: TRBD1
cdr3_nt: TGTGCCAGCAGTTACTCGTTACCTAGCGGAAACGGGGAGCTGTTTTTT; cdr3_aa: CASSYSLPSGNGELFF; v_call: TRBV6-2/TRBV6-3; j_call: TRBJ2-2; clone_size: NA; d_call: TRBD2
cdr3_nt: TGCGCCAGCAGTGAAAAACAGGGGAGTCGCGATGAGCAGTTCTTC; cdr3_aa: CASSEKQGSRDEQFF; v_call: TRBV10-1; j_call: TRBJ2-1; clone_size: NA; d_call: TRBD1
cdr3_nt: TGTGCCAGCAGCTTAGCCGCGGGAGCTGCCTACAATGAGCAGTTCTTC; cdr3_aa: CASSLAAGAAYNEQFF; v_call: TRBV7-8; j_call: TRBJ2-1; clone_size: few; d_call: TRBD2
cdr3_nt: TGCGCCAGCAGCCACCCCGGGGGACTAGCGGGTCCGCTCACAGATACGCAGTATTTT; cdr3_aa: CASSHPGGLAGPLTDTQYF; v_call: TRBV4-1; j_call: TRBJ2-3; clone_size: NA; d_call: TRBD2
cdr3_nt: TGTGCCAGCAGTTCGACAGTCTCTGGCTACACCTTC; cdr3_aa: CASSSTVSGYTF; v_call: TRBV28; j_call: TRBJ1-2; clone_size: NA; d_call: NA
cdr3_nt: TGCGCCAGCAGTGATATAAGACAGGGGATCAACTATGGCTACACCTTC; cdr3_aa: CASSDIRQGINYGYTF; v_call: TRBV10-2; j_call: TRBJ1-2; clone_size: few; d_call: TRBD1
cdr3_nt: TGTGCCAGTAGTATGACATGGCTCAGTAGAGCTTTCTTT; cdr3_aa: CASSMTWLSRAFF; v_call: TRBV19; j_call: TRBJ1-1; clone_size: NA; d_call: NA
cdr3_nt: TGTGCCAGCAGCGCGGGACAGGTCCCCTACGAGCAGTACTTC; cdr3_aa: CASSAGQVPYEQYF; v_call: TRBV27; j_call: TRBJ2-7; clone_size: NA; d_call: TRBD1